A single sample is the source of the 18 T cell receptor beta chains below, sequenced in a study of blood T cell repertoires in COVID-19. The protocol was immunoSEQ multiplex PCR, while the TCRdb copy is restricted to in-frame clones and leaves out a portion. The data show 70,000 to 95,000 clones, with just under 85% seen just once and approximately 12% held by the top ten. Material: peripheral blood. Receptors were obtained from a woman in her 70s with active or convalescent COVID-19.

V usage is TRBV6-5 and J usage is TRBJ1-1; no firm D call. V lost 8 bases and J 5 bases, leaving 18 bases between the germline ends. The germline V gene encodes CDR1 MNHEY and CDR2 SVGAGI. The CDR3 contains 14 residues. In DNA form, the CDR3 reads TGTGCCAGCCATAGCTGGGTCCCCAATACTGAAGCTTTCTTT. Protein product: CASHSWVPNTEAFF.

V and J are TRBV18 and TRBJ1-2; unclear D gene. The CDR3 length is 14 residues. Germline CDR1 reads KGHSH; CDR2 reads LQKENI. V gave up 2 bases and J gave up 6 bases, with 13 bases separating them. Here the CDR3 reads CASSPKVQMHGYTF. DNA of the CDR3: TGTGCCAGCTCACCAAAAGTACAGATGCATGGCTACACCTTC.

V gene TRBV19 combines with J gene TRBJ1-2; 9 bases align to TRBD1. CDR1 is LNHDA, CDR2 SQIVND, per germline (reference sequence). J was trimmed by 2 bases and V by 2 bases; bases with no gene match: 3. The CDR3 covers 15 residues. Written as DNA, the CDR3 is TGTGCCAGTAGTATACGACAGGGGGTCAACTATGGCTACACCTTC. It is translated as CASSIRQGVNYGYTF.

The chain has TRBV5-4 and TRBJ1-2, with 11 bases aligning to TRBD1. The CDR3 covers 14 residues. After removal of 4 bases from V and 4 bases from J, the junction contained 3 bases not matched to a gene. Germline CDR1 is SGHNT and CDR2 is YYREEE (reference sequence). CDR3 in amino acids: CASSQGQGAYGYTF. CDR3 sequence (DNA): TGTGCCAGCAGCCAAGGACAGGGGGCCTATGGCTACACCTTC.

The chain uses TRBV5-4 and TRBJ2-7; TRBD1 agrees at 7 bases. Germline loops: CDR1 SGHNT, CDR2 YYREEE (reference sequence). The length of the CDR3 is 15 residues. The V and J ends lost 2 bases and 2 bases, in that order; junction bases with no gene match: 7. The CDR3 DNA reads TGTGCCAGCAGCTTTTCGAGGGGGCGAGCCTACGAGCAGTACTTC. Translated: CASSFSRGRAYEQYF.

This clone is a singleton in its sample. V is TRBV4-1 and J is TRBJ2-1, with D maybe TRBD2 (6 bases). CDR3 size: 16 residues. The V gene lost 0 bases and the J gene lost 4 bases, with 13 bases spanning the gap. Germline V gives CDR1 MGHRA, CDR2 YSYEKL. In nucleotides, the CDR3 is TGCGCCAGCAGCCAAGAGGGACTTCGGGGGTACAATGAGCAGTTCTTC. Translating gives CASSQEGLRGYNEQFF.

The table lists this clone with a count of one. The chain uses TRBV29-1 and TRBJ2-1; D perhaps matches TRBD1 (5 bases). The V end lost 4 bases, the J end lost 0 bases, and 10 bases lay between the germline ends. This CDR3 has 14 amino acids. Per germline, CDR1 SQVTM and CDR2 ANQGSEA. The CDR3 sequence is CSVGRQSSYNEQFF. The CDR3 bases are TGCAGCGTTGGTAGACAGTCCTCCTACAATGAGCAGTTCTTC.

V gene TRBV5-1 combines with J gene TRBJ2-7; 7 nucleotides agree with TRBD1. The CDR3 runs to 15 residues. Trimming removed 3 bases from V and 0 bases from J; junction bases left unmatched: 6. The germline CDR1 and CDR2 sequences are SGHRS and YFSETQ. The CDR3 spells CASSWGTASSYEQYF. CDR3 in DNA: TGCGCCAGCAGCTGGGGGACAGCTTCCTCCTACGAGCAGTACTTC.

This clone was detected once. The V call is TRBV4-3, the J call TRBJ1-1; no definite D call. Trimming cost V 1 base and J 3 bases, with 15 bases left between them. The CDR3 is 16 residues long. Germline V lookup: CDR1 LGHNA, CDR2 YSLEER. CDR3 residues: CASSQVVRSRDTEAFF. DNA of the CDR3: TGCGCCAGCAGCCAAGTCGTACGGAGTCGGGACACTGAAGCTTTCTTT.

The rearrangement joins TRBV5-1 to TRBJ2-1; TRBD2 matches at 12 bases. The CDR3 is made up of 15 amino acids. The germline V gene has CDR1 SGHRS and CDR2 YFSETQ. After removal of 2 bases from V and 7 bases from J, the junction contained 4 bases not matched to a gene. This CDR3 reads CASSFVLAGGNEQFF. CDR3 nucleotide sequence: TGCGCCAGCAGCTTCGTACTAGCGGGGGGTAATGAGCAGTTCTTC. The whole variable domain, filled in from reference TRBV5-1 and TRBJ2-1, reads KAGVTQTPRYLIKTRGQQVTLSCSPISGHRSVSWYQQTPGQGLQFLFEYFSETQRNKGNFPGRFSGRQFSNSRSEMNVSTLELGDSALYLCASSFVLAGGNEQFFGPGTRLTVL.

The gene calls are TRBV28 and TRBJ1-1; D gene unclear. CDR3 length: 16 amino acids. The V and J ends lost 5 bases and 1 base respectively, with 17 bases between them. The germline V gene encodes CDR1 MDHEN and CDR2 SYDVKM. The CDR3 DNA reads TGTGCCAGCAGTGTGCCAATGGGCGTGAGGAACACTGAAGCTTTCTTT. Translating gives CASSVPMGVRNTEAFF.

The genes are TRBV2 and TRBJ1-5; the D gene is possibly TRBD1 (5 bases). This CDR3 spans 16 amino acids. V was trimmed by 4 bases and J by 4 bases, leaving 17 bases between them. Germline-derived CDR1 and CDR2 are SNHLY and FYNNEI. The CDR3 loop is CASSGGTEGSNQPQHF. The CDR3 DNA is TGTGCCAGCAGTGGGGGGACTGAGGGGAGTAATCAGCCCCAGCATTTT.

This clone has a single count. The V and J genes are TRBV19 and TRBJ1-1; tentative D call: TRBD1 (6 bases). This CDR3 comprises 13 residues. The ends were cut back, 4 bases at V and 0 bases at J, with 6 bases in the middle. The germline V gene has CDR1 LNHDA and CDR2 SQIVND (reference sequence). The DNA for the CDR3 is TGTGCCAGTAGTAGGACAGTGAACACTGAAGCTTTCTTT. It codes for CASSRTVNTEAFF. Full variable domain (outside the CDR3, taken from reference TRBV19 and TRBJ1-1): DGGITQSPKYLFRKEGQNVTLSCEQNLNHDAMYWYRQDPGQGLRLIYYSQIVNDFQKGDIAEGYSVSREKKESFPLTVTSAQKNPTAFYLCASSRTVNTEAFFGQGTRLTVV.

This sequence joins TRBV5-5 and TRBJ2-5, with TRBD1 identical over 9 bases. CDR1 SGHKS and CDR2 YYEKEE come from the germline V gene (reference sequence). The V segment lost 2 bases and the J segment 5 bases; nucleotides outside the gene matches: 1. The CDR3 has 13 amino acids. The CDR3 DNA sequence: TGTGCCAGCAGCTTAGGACAGGGGGAGACCCAGTACTTC. Its translation: CASSLGQGETQYF.

The gene calls are TRBV19 and TRBJ2-7; 10 nucleotides line up with TRBD1. The CDR3 is 16 residues long. Germline V gives CDR1 LNHDA, CDR2 SQIVND (reference sequence). V was clipped by 4 bases and J by 3 bases; unmatched bases: 9. CDR3 sequence reads: CASSTLPGQGNYEQYF. The CDR3 region has the DNA TGTGCCAGTAGTACTCTTCCGGGACAGGGGAACTACGAGCAGTACTTC. The full variable domain, in which reference TRBV19 and TRBJ2-7 provide the parts outside the CDR3, is DGGITQSPKYLFRKEGQNVTLSCEQNLNHDAMYWYRQDPGQGLRLIYYSQIVNDFQKGDIAEGYSVSREKKESFPLTVTSAQKNPTAFYLCASSTLPGQGNYEQYFGPGTRLTVT.

The chain carries TRBV6-2 or TRBV6-3 and TRBJ2-1; D uncertain. Germline CDR1 MNHEY, CDR2 SVGEGT. The CDR3 has 19 amino acids. V gave up 0 bases and J gave up 0 bases, with 18 bases separating them. The CDR3 bases are TGTGCCAGCAGTTACTCGATAAGTCCGGGTACAAGCTCCTACAATGAGCAGTTCTTC. Its protein is CASSYSISPGTSSYNEQFF.

The chain combines TRBV24-1 with TRBJ2-2, with 7 bases fitting TRBD1. V trimming: 7 bases; J trimming: 7 bases; junction bases outside the gene matches: 8. Per the germline V gene, CDR1 is KGHDR and CDR2 is SFDVKD. This CDR3 contains 14 residues. The CDR3 region is CATRDTGAGGELFF. CDR3 sequence (DNA): TGTGCCACCAGAGACACAGGGGCTGGCGGGGAGCTGTTTTTT.

This clone was observed a handful of times. The chain employs TRBV2 and TRBJ2-5, with 13 bases lining up with TRBD2. Germline assignment: CDR1 SNHLY and CDR2 FYNNEI. V lost 6 bases and J lost 5; bases outside the gene matches: 6. CDR3 length equals 15 residues. The CDR3 bases are TGTGCCAGCAGAGAGCAGACTAGCGGGGGGGAGACCCAGTACTTC. It is translated as CASREQTSGGETQYF.